The TCR beta chain described here comes from a study of response to subunit inactivated influenza vaccine. General study results and limits: Each seasonal flu vaccination may recruit only limited new T cells, authors suggested.

CDR3 length: 15 amino acids. V lost 2 bases, J lost 5 bases, and 14 bases lay in between. Germline values: CDR1 MNHEY, CDR2 SVGAGI. TCRdb re-called the RT-PCR reads through MiXCR, storing one row per CDR3 protein. The sample contains some 850,000 distinct CDR3 sequences, roughly 20% of which appear only once. As to this clonotype: The target antigen is unknown.

V is TRBV6-5 and J is TRBJ2-3, with D perhaps TRBD2 (5 bases). The starting material was PBMCs from blood, obtained roughly 5 days after vaccination. The TCR sequence derives from a man in his forties or fifties who received an inactivated influenza vaccine. This chain's CDR3 is CASSYRPTSLDTQYF. Written as DNA, the CDR3 is TGTGCCAGCAGTTACCGCCCAACTAGTTTAGATACGCAGTATTTT.